This T cell receptor (beta chain) was recovered during a study of T cells in Graves' hyperthyroidism and ophthalmopathy. The hyperthyroidism was newly diagnosed and had lasted under 2 months; the patients were aged 18 to 65. The blood was taken when hyperthyroidism was first diagnosed, before any ophthalmopathy symptoms showed up. Authors of the study amplified TCR beta CDR3 regions from RNA transcripts. When the TCR CDR3 underwent first-round RT-PCR, the HTBI primer set was used. Via MiXCR, TCRdb re-called the multiplex PCR reads, giving one row per CDR3 protein. The table records fewer than 450,000 distinct CDR3 sequences, 15% to 20% of them present only once. Comment on this clonotype: Its specificity is not known. The junction does not match germline at one end; this may be a read error.

Study-wide results and limits: Classification by a 13 V-J model distinguished ophthalmopathy from stable hyperthyroidism.

From germline, CDR1 is LGHDT and CDR2 YNNKEL (reference sequence). The CDR3 is 14 residues long. The sequence derives from a woman aged 30 to 39 with Graves' hyperthyroidism that later progressed to Graves' ophthalmopathy. The V and J genes are TRBV3-1 and TRBJ2-5, with D unresolved. Sequenced material: blood. The chain's CDR3 is CASSQSRIRETHYF. The CDR3 region has the DNA TGTGCCAGCAGCCAATCCCGAATCCGTGAGACCCACTACTTC.